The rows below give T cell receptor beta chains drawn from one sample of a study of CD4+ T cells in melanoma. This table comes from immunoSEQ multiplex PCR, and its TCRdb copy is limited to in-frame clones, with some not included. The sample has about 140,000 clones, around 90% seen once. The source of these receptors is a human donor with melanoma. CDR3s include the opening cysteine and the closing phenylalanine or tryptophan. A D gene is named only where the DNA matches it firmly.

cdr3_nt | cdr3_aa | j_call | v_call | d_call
TGTGCCAGTAGTTCGGCAGGGCGGTATGGCTACACCTTC | CASSSAGRYGYTF | TRBJ1-2 | TRBV19 | NA
TGCGCCAGCAACGACGCGGCCTACAATGAGCAGTTCTTC | CASNDAAYNEQFF | TRBJ2-1 | TRBV5-1 | NA
TGTGCCAGTAGTATAAGAGGACAGGATTCACCCCTCCACTTT | CASSIRGQDSPLHF | TRBJ1-6 | TRBV19 | TRBD1
TGCAGCGTTGTGCCCGGACAGGGGAGAAGGGAGCAGTACTTC | CSVVPGQGRREQYF | TRBJ2-5 | TRBV29-1 | TRBD1
TGCGCCAGCAGTACAGGGACAGGTGTCTCCTACGAGCAGTACTTC | CASSTGTGVSYEQYF | TRBJ2-7 | TRBV5-1 | TRBD1
TGCAGCGCAGACGGCGGGGGCACAGATACGCAGTATTTT | CSADGGGTDTQYF | TRBJ2-3 | TRBV29-1 | NA
TGTGCCAGCAGCAAAGTATTTAGGGCAGGGAGGAACACTGAAGCTTTCTTT | CASSKVFRAGRNTEAFF | TRBJ1-1 | TRBV21-1 | NA
TGTGCCAGCAGCTCAGGGACAGGGGCTGGAAACACCATATATTTT | CASSSGTGAGNTIYF | TRBJ1-3 | TRBV9 | TRBD1
TGTGCCAGCAGTTTCTTTAATCAGCCCCAGCATTTT | CASSFFNQPQHF | TRBJ1-5 | TRBV28 | NA
TGTGCCAGCAGTGAAAACAGGGCGTATGGCTACACCTTC | CASSENRAYGYTF | TRBJ1-2 | TRBV2 | NA
TGTGCCAGCAGTTACACGGGATCCGGTTCACCCCTCCACTTT | CASSYTGSGSPLHF | TRBJ1-6 | TRBV6-5 | NA
TGCGCCAGCAGCACGATACCGGGACAGGGTTCGAATGAGCAGTTCTTC | CASSTIPGQGSNEQFF | TRBJ2-1 | TRBV5-1 | TRBD1
TGCGCCAGCAGCTTCGGGGGCGGTATAGGGGGCTACACCTTC | CASSFGGGIGGYTF | TRBJ1-2 | TRBV5-1 | NA
TGTGCCAGCAGTGAAAGGTCGGGAGAGACCCAGTACTTC | CASSERSGETQYF | TRBJ2-5 | TRBV6-1 | NA
TGCAGCTTCACCGGGACTAGCGGGGGCCCTCGAAACAATGAGCAGTTCTTC | CSFTGTSGGPRNNEQFF | TRBJ2-1 | TRBV29-1 | TRBD2